The clone carrying this T cell receptor beta chain was seen many times. What it binds is unknown. The CDR3 has 14 residues. Germline V gene sequence: CDR1 DFQATT, CDR2 SNEGSKA (reference sequence). The germline V and J ends were trimmed by 3 bases and 10 bases, with 19 bases remaining between them. The entry originates in a study of T cells in Graves' hyperthyroidism and ophthalmopathy. Study-level findings and limits: Most clonotypes that expanded in the thyroid above 0.001 also showed up in blood.

Over 18 months, lack of ophthalmopathy progression marked Graves' hyperthyroidism as stable. Patients showing uncontrolled infection, other autoimmune disease, pregnancy or lactation were ineligible. Researchers took RNA transcripts and amplified the TCR beta CDR3 regions from them. The HTBI set primed first-round TCR CDR3 RT-PCR. Each CDR3 protein gets one entry after TCRdb re-called the multiplex PCR reads with MiXCR. This table holds about 400,000 distinct CDR3 sequences, roughly 14% found once. V gene TRBV20-1 combines with J gene TRBJ2-1; D might be TRBD2 (5 bases). Sequencing input: blood. The TCR was taken from a young woman with Graves' hyperthyroidism. CDR3 sequence: CSASAVSDFDEQFF. The CDR3 DNA reads as TGCAGTGCTAGTGCGGTGTCGGACTTCGACGAGCAGTTCTTC.